This TCR beta chain originates from a study of T cells in Graves' hyperthyroidism and ophthalmopathy. Amplified TCR beta CDR3 regions came from RNA transcripts. HTBI primers were used for first-round RT-PCR of the TCR CDR3. One entry per CDR3 protein, called by TCRdb with MiXCR from the multiplex PCR reads. Here the sample spans approximately 870,000 distinct CDR3 sequences, about 38% being singletons. Stability of Graves' hyperthyroidism was defined as absent ophthalmopathy progression within 18 months. Newly diagnosed hyperthyroidism patients aged 18 to 65 years had disease lasting under 2 months. This clonotype was recorded at least ten times. Germline values: CDR1 SQVTM, CDR2 ANQGSEA. V lost 3 bases and J lost 8, with 13 bases in between. CDR3 length: 12 amino acids.

The chain employs TRBV29-1 and TRBJ1-2; D is unresolved. The origin of this receptor is a man between 18 and 35 years old with Graves' hyperthyroidism. The material sequenced was blood. The CDR3: CSVDMGSGGYTF. In DNA form, the CDR3 reads TGCAGCGTTGATATGGGCTCGGGAGGCTACACCTTC.